This T cell receptor (beta chain) originates from a study of neurological immune-mediated disorders. A single record per CDR3 protein comes from TCRdb applying MiXCR to the 5' RACE reads. The table includes roughly 100,000 distinct CDR3 sequences, around 3.3% detected once. The sequence came from a young woman with multiple sclerosis. Sequencing used PBMCs.

The CDR3, as DNA: TGTGCCAGCAGCCGGACAGGGCTTGAAGCTTTCTTT. Amino acids: CASSRTGLEAFF. The chain recombines TRBV6-5 with TRBJ1-1, with 8 bases fitting TRBD1. CDR3 size: 12 residues. Trimming at V came to 6 bases and at J to 7 bases, leaving 4 bases not matched to a gene. Per germline, CDR1 MNHEY and CDR2 SVGAGI.